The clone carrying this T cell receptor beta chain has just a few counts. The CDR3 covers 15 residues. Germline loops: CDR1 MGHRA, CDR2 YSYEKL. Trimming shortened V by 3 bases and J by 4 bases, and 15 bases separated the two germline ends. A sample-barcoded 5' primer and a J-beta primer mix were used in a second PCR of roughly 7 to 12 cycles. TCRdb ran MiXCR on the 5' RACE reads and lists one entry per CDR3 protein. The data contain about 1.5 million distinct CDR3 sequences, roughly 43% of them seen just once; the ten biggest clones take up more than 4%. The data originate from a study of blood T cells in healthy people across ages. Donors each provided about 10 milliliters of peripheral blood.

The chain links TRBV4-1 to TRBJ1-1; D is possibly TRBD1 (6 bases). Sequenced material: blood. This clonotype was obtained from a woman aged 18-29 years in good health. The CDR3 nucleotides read TGCGCCAGCAGCCATGAAGCAGGGGCATCCACTGAAGCTTTCTTT. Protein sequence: CASSHEAGASTEAFF.